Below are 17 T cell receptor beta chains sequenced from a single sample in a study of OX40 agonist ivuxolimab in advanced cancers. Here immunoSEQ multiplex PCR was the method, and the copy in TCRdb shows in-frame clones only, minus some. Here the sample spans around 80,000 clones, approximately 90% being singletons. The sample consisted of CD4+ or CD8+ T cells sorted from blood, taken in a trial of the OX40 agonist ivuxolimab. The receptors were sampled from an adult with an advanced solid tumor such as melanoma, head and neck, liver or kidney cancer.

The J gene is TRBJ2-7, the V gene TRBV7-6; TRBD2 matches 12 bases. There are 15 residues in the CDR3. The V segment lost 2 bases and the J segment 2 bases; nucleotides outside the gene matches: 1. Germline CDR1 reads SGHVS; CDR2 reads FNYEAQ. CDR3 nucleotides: TGTGCCAGCAGCTTAAGGACTAGCGGGGCCTACGAGCAGTACTTC. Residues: CASSLRTSGAYEQYF. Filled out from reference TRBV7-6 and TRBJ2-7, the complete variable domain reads GAGVSQSPRYKVTKRGQDVALRCDPISGHVSLYWYRQALGQGPEFLTYFNYEAQQDKSGLPNDRFSAERPEGSISTLTIQRTEQRDSAMYRCASSLRTSGAYEQYFGPGTRLTVT.

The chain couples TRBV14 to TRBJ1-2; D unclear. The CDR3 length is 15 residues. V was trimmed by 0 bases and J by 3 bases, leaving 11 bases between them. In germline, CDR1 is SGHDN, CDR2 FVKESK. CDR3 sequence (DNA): TGTGCCAGCAGCCAAGATCAGGACGCCGACTATGGCTACACCTTC. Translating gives CASSQDQDADYGYTF.

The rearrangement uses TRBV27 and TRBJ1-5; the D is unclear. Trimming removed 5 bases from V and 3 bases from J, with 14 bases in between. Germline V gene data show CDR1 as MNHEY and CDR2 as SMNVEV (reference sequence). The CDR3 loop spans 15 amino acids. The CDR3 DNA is TGTGCCAGCAGTCCCGTCGGGTACCCCAATCAGCCCCAGCATTTT. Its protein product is CASSPVGYPNQPQHF.

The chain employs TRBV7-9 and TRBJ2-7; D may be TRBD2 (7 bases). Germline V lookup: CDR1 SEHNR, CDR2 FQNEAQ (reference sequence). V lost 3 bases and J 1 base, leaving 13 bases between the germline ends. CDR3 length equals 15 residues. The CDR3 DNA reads TGTGCCAGCAGCTTTCTCGGGGGGCCTTCCTACGAGCAGTACTTC. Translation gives CASSFLGGPSYEQYF.

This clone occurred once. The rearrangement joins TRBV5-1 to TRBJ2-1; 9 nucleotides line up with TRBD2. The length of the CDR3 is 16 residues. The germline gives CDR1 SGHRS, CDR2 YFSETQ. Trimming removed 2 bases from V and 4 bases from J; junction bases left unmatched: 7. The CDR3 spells CASSLAGGPPYNEQFF. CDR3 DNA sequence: TGCGCCAGCAGCTTAGCGGGGGGTCCTCCTTACAATGAGCAGTTCTTC. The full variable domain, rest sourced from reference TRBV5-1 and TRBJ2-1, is KAGVTQTPRYLIKTRGQQVTLSCSPISGHRSVSWYQQTPGQGLQFLFEYFSETQRNKGNFPGRFSGRQFSNSRSEMNVSTLELGDSALYLCASSLAGGPPYNEQFFGPGTRLTVL.

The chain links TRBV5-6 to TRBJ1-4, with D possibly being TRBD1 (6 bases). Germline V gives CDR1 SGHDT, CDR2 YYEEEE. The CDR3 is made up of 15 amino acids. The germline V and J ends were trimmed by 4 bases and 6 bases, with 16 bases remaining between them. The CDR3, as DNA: TGTGCCAGCAGCCTTCGGAGACAGGACCATGAAAAACTGTTTTTT. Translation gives CASSLRRQDHEKLFF. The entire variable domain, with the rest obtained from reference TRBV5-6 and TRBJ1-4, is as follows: DAGVTQSPTHLIKTRGQQVTLRCSPKSGHDTVSWYQQALGQGPQFIFQYYEEEERQRGNFPDRFSGHQFPNYSSELNVNALLLGDSALYLCASSLRRQDHEKLFFGSGTQLSVL.

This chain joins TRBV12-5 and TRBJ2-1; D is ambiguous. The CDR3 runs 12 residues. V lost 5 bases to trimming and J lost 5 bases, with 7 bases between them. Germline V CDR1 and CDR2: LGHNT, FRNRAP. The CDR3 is CASGPGDNEQFF. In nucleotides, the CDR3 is TGTGCTAGTGGTCCCGGCGACAATGAGCAGTTCTTC.

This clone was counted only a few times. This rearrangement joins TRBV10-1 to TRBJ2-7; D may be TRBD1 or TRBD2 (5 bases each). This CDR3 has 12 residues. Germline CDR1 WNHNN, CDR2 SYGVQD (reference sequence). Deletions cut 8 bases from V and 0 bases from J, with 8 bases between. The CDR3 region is CASGTDSYEQYF. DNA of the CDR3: TGCGCCAGCGGGACGGACTCCTACGAGCAGTACTTC.

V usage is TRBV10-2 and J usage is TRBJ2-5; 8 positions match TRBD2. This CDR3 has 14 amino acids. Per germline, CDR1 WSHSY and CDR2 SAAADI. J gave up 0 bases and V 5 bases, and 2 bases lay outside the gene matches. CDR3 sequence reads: CASSPGLDQETQYF. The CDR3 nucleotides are TGCGCCAGCAGTCCGGGACTAGACCAAGAGACCCAGTACTTC.

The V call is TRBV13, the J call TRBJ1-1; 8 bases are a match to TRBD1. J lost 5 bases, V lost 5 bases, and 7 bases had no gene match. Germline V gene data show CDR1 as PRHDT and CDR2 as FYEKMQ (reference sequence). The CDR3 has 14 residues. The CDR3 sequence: CASSGQGAGTEAFF. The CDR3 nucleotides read TGTGCCAGCAGCGGCCAGGGGGCAGGTACTGAAGCTTTCTTT.

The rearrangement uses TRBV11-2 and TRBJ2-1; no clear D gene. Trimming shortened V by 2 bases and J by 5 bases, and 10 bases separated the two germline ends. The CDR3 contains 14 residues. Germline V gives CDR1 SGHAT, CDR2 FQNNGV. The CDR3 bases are TGTGCCAGCAGCTTAAGGACGGTAGACAATGAGCAGTTCTTC. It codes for CASSLRTVDNEQFF.

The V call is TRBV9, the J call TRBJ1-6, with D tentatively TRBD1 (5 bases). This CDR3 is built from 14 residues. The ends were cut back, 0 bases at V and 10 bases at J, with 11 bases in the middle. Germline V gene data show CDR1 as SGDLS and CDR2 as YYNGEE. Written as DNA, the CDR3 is TGTGCCAGCAGCGTAGGACAGCAACCGTCACCCCTCCACTTT. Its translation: CASSVGQQPSPLHF.

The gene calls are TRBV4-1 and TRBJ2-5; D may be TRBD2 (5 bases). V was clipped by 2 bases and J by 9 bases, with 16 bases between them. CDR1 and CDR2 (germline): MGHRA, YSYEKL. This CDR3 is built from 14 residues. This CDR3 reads CASSQTDLGVAQYF. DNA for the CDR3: TGCGCCAGCAGCCAAACCGACCTGGGAGTGGCCCAGTACTTC.

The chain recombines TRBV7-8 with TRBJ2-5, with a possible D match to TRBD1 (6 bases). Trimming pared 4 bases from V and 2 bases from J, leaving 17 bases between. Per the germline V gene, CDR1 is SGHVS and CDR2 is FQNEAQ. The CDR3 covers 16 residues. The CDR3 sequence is CASSSPRGAEQETQYF. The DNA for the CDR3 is TGTGCCAGCAGCTCTCCCAGGGGAGCGGAGCAAGAGACCCAGTACTTC.

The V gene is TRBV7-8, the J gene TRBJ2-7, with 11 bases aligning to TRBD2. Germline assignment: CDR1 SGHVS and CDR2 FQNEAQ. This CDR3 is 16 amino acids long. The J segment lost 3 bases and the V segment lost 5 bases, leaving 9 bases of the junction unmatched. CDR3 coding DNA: TGTGCCAGCAGCCCAGAACTAGCGGGGGCGAACTACGAGCAGTACTTC. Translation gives CASSPELAGANYEQYF. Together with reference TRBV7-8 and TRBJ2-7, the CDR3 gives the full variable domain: GAGVSQSPRYKVAKRGQDVALRCDPISGHVSLFWYQQALGQGPEFLTYFQNEAQLDKSGLPSDRFFAERPEGSVSTLKIQRTQQEDSAVYLCASSPELAGANYEQYFGPGTRLTVT.

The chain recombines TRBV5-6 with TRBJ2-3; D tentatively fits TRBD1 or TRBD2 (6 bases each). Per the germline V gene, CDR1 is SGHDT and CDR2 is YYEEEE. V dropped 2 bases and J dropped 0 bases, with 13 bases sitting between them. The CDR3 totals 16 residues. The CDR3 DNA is TGTGCCAGCAGCTTTTGGGGGGCCTCTAGCACAGATACGCAGTATTTT. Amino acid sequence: CASSFWGASSTDTQYF.

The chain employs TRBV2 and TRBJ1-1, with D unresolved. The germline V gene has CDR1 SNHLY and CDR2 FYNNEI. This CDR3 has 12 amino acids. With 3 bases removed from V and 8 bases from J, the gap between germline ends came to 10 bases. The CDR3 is CASSDGLAEAFF. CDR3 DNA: TGTGCCAGCAGTGACGGGTTGGCGGAAGCTTTCTTT.